The sequence of this T cell receptor (beta chain) was determined in a study of post-analysis software for immune sequencing data. cDNA libraries of TCR beta carried unique molecular identifiers. TCRdb reanalysed the PCR reads using MiXCR and keeps one entry per CDR3 protein. The repertoire has about 160,000 distinct CDR3 sequences, under 40% of them found once; the top ten carry around 30%. This clonotype was seen many times. Antigen: not known. Study-level findings and limits: Controls had significantly higher normalized Chao1 diversity than multiple sclerosis patients. Patients had higher frequencies than controls of about 5 TRBV segments, including TRBV5-6, TRBV5-1 and TRBV20-1. Samples sharing a preparation batch grouped tightly together when assessed by F measure.

Germline CDR1 is MNHEY and CDR2 is SMNVEV (reference sequence). Trimming stripped 6 bases from V and 4 bases from J, with 12 bases between. CDR3 length: 14 amino acids. This sequence originates from a girl aged 5-17 years with multiple sclerosis. The gene calls are TRBV27 and TRBJ2-2, with D perhaps TRBD1 (6 bases). Specimen: blood, collected after autologous hematopoietic stem cell transplantation. CDR3 region: CASSLGASTGELFF. The CDR3 DNA is TGTGCCAGCAGCTTGGGGGCGAGCACCGGGGAGCTGTTTTTT.